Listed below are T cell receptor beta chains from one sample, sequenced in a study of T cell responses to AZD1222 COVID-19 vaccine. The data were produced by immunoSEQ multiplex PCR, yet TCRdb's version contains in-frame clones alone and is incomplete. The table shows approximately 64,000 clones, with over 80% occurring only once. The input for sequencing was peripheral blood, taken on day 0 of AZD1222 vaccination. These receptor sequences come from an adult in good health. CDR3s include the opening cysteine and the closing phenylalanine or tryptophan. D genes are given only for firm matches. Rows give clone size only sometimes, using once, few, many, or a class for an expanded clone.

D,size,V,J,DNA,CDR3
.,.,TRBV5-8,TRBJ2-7,TGTGCCAGCAGCTTGGTGAGTGGTAGACAGTACTTC,CASSLVSGRQYF
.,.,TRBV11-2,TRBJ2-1,TGTGCCAGCAGCTTAGCCCAGGATGAGCAGTTCTTC,CASSLAQDEQFF
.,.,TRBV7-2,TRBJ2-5,TGTGCCAGCAGCTTAGTGGGGGGGGCGATCAGTGAGACCCAGTACTTC,CASSLVGGAISETQYF
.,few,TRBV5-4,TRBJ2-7,TGTGCCAGCAGCTTCAGGGGAGGTTATAGTGACGAGCAGTACTTC,CASSFRGGYSDEQYF
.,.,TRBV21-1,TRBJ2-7,TGTGCCAGCAGCAAAGCGGGAGGGCACCACGAGCAGTACTTC,CASSKAGGHHEQYF
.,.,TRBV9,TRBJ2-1,TGTGCCAGCAGCGTACAAGCGGATGAGCAGTTCTTC,CASSVQADEQFF
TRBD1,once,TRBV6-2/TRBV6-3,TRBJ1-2,TGTGCCAGCAGTTTGGGACAGCTCCGGGGTACCTTC,CASSLGQLRGTF
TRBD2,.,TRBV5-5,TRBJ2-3,TGTGCCAGCGGGACTAGGGGCACAGATACGCAGTATTTT,CASGTRGTDTQYF
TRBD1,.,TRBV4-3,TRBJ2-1,TGCGCCAGCAGCCAAGATCTCGCCGGACAGGGCGGGTTCACCTACAATGAGCAGTTCTTC,CASSQDLAGQGGFTYNEQFF
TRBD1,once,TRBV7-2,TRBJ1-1,TGTGCCAGCAGCGGGAGACAGGGAAGGAACACTGAAGCTTTCTTT,CASSGRQGRNTEAFF
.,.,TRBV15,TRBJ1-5,TGTGCCACCAGCAGAGATCGTGGGGGGGCCAATCAGCCCCAGCATTTT,CATSRDRGGANQPQHF
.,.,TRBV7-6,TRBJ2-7,TGTGCCAGCAGCTTACAACAGGGAACGGCCTACGAGCAGTACTTC,CASSLQQGTAYEQYF
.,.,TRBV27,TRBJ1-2,TGTGCCAGCAGTTTAGGCTCCTCGGGCTATGGCTACACCTTC,CASSLGSSGYGYTF
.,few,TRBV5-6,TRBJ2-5,TGTGCCAGCAGCTTGGTTGGAGGGGTCGCGGGGGCGGGAGAGACCCAGTACTTC,CASSLVGGVAGAGETQYF
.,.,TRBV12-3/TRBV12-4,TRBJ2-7,TGTGCCAGCAGTTTAGCGATGAGTTACGAGCAGTACTTC,CASSLAMSYEQYF
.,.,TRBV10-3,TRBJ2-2,TGTGCCATCAGTGAGTCGGGGGGGCTGGCCGGGGAGCTGTTTTTT,CAISESGGLAGELFF
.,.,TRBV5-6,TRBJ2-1,TGTGCCAGCAGGTGGGGGTCCGGTTTGGTGTACAATGAGCAGTTCTTC,CASRWGSGLVYNEQFF
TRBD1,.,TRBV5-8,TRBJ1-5,TGTGCCAGCAGCTCGGGACAGGTCCGCAATCAGCCCCAGCATTTT,CASSSGQVRNQPQHF
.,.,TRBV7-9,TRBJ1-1,TGTGCCAGCAGCTACAGGGAGGGCACTGAAGCTTTCTTT,CASSYREGTEAFF
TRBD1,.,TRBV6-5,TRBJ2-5,TGTGCCATTGGACAGGGTCGCGAGACCCAGTACTTC,CAIGQGRETQYF
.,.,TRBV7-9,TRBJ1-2,TGTGCCAGCAGCCAGGACGGGAATAAGGGCTACACCTTC,CASSQDGNKGYTF
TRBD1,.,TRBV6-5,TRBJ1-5,TGTGCCAGCAGAGGAGGGACAGGGGGCCTTCAGCCCCAGCATTTT,CASRGGTGGLQPQHF
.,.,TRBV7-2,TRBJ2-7,TGTGCCAGCAGCTTAGGACACCACTACGAGCAGTACTTC,CASSLGHHYEQYF
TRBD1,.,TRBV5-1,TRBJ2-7,TGCGCCAGCAGCTGGGGGACAGGCGGCGGGGCCTACGAGCAGTACTTC,CASSWGTGGGAYEQYF
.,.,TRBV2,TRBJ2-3,TGTGCCAGCAGTGAGCAGGGTGCGACAGATACGCAGTATTTT,CASSEQGATDTQYF
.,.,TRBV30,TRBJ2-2,TGTGCCTGGAGGGAGACAGGGAACACCGGGGAGCTGTTTTTT,CAWRETGNTGELFF
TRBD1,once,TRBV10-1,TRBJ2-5,TGCGCCAGTAGTGGGGACAGGGAGGCGGAGACCCAGTACTTC,CASSGDREAETQYF
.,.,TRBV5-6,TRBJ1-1,TGTGCCAGCAGCTTGAACCCTAATCCCTCGGCTTTCTTT,CASSLNPNPSAFF
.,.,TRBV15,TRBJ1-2,TGTGCCACCAGCCGGCGGGAGGGGGACAACTATGGCTACACCTTC,CATSRREGDNYGYTF
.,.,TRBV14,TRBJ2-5,TGTGCCAGCAGCCAAGACAGCAAAGAGACCCAGTACTTC,CASSQDSKETQYF
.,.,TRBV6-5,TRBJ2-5,TGTGCCAGCAGTTACCTTCATGGAGAGACCCAGTACTTC,CASSYLHGETQYF
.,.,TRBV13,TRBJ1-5,TGTGCCAGCAGCTTAGGGGTCAATCAGCCCCAGCATTTT,CASSLGVNQPQHF
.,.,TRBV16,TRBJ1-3,TGTGCCAGCAGCCTGGTCGAGGGACGGGGAAACACCATATATTTT,CASSLVEGRGNTIYF
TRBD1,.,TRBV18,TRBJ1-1,TGTGCCAGCTCGGAGATCAGGGGGGGTCGGCCGCTGAACACTGAAGCTTTCTTT,CASSEIRGGRPLNTEAFF
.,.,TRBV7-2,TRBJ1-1,TGTGCCAGCAGCTTGCAGGTGAACACTGAAGCTTTCTTT,CASSLQVNTEAFF
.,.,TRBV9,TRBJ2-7,TGTGCCAGCAGCGTAGTTTATGGTAACGAGCAGTACTTC,CASSVVYGNEQYF
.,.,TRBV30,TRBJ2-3,TGTGCCTGGAGTACGGGGCTGGTGGGCACAGATACGCAGTATTTT,CAWSTGLVGTDTQYF
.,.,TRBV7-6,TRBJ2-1,TGTGCCAGCAGCTTAACCCAACCCGGGACCTACAATGAGCAGTTCTTC,CASSLTQPGTYNEQFF
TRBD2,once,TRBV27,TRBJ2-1,TGTGCCAGCAGTTTAATCCTAGCGGGGGGGTTCTACAATGAGCAGTTCTTC,CASSLILAGGFYNEQFF
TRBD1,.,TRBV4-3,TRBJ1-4,TGCGCCAGCAGCCGGGGACAGTCAACTAATGAAAAACTGTTTTTT,CASSRGQSTNEKLFF
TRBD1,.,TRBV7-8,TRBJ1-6,TGTGCCAGCAGCGTACAGGGGTCTTCACCCCTCCACTTT,CASSVQGSSPLHF
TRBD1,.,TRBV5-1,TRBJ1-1,TGCGCCAGCAGGCGTGCCGGGACAGGGGACACTGAAGCTTTCTTT,CASRRAGTGDTEAFF
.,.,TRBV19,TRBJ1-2,TGTGCCAGTAGTTCCCAGGGGTTCTATGGCTACACCTTC,CASSSQGFYGYTF
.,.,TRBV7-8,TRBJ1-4,TGTGCCAGCAGCCCGAGACTGCATACTAATGAAAAACTGTTTTTT,CASSPRLHTNEKLFF
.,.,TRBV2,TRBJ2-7,TGTGCCAGCAGTGAAGCGCGGCGGGGGCACTCCTACGAGCAGTACTTC,CASSEARRGHSYEQYF
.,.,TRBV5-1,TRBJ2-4,TGCGCCAGCAGCCCGAGGGGGTACAACATTCAGTACTTC,CASSPRGYNIQYF
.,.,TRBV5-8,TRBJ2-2,TGTGCCAGCAGCTCCCTCCGGTCGAACACCGGGGAGCTGTTTTTT,CASSSLRSNTGELFF
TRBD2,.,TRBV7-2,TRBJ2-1,TGTGCCAGCAGCACGGACACGGGGGGTGAGCAGTTCTTC,CASSTDTGGEQFF
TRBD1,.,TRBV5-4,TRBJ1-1,TGTGCCAGCAGCACCTGGACAGGGAACACTGAAGCTTTCTTT,CASSTWTGNTEAFF
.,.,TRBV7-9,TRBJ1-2,TGTGCCAGCACCAAAAATGGGGGGGGAGACTATGGCTACACCTTC,CASTKNGGGDYGYTF
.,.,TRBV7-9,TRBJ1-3,TGTGCCAGCAGTCCCCCCAGGGAGGCAAACACCATATATTTT,CASSPPREANTIYF
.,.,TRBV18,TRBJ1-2,TGTGCCAGCTCACCAAACAAGGTTTATGGCTACACCTTC,CASSPNKVYGYTF
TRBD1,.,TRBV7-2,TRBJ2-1,TGTGCCAGCAGCTTAGGCCAGGGGGCCTACAATGAGCAGTTCTTC,CASSLGQGAYNEQFF
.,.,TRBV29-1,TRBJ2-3,TGCAGCGCCTCCGTGGGTCGAACAGATACGCAGTATTTT,CSASVGRTDTQYF
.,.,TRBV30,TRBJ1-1,TGTGCCTGCCAGTCCCAGGGTACCACTGAAGCTTTCTTT,CACQSQGTTEAFF
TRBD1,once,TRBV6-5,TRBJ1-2,TGTGCCAGCAGTTACGACGAGACAGGGGTTAATGGCTACACCTTC,CASSYDETGVNGYTF
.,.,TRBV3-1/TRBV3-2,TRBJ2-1,TGTGCCAGCAGCCAAGGTCGGCCGTCGCCAAATGAGCAGTTCTTC,CASSQGRPSPNEQFF
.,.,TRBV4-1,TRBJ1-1,TGCGCCAGCAGCCAAGATGAATTCATGAACACTGAAGCTTTCTTT,CASSQDEFMNTEAFF
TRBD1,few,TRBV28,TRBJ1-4,TGTGCCAGCAGCATCCCCGGGACAGCGACCGAAAAACTGTTTTTT,CASSIPGTATEKLFF
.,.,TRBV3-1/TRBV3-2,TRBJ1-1,TGTGCCAGCAGCCTCGGGAACACTGAAGCTTTCTTT,CASSLGNTEAFF